The 6 T cell receptor beta chains in this list originate from one sample, sequenced in a study of post-analysis software for immune sequencing data. Antigen specificity for these receptors is unknown. cDNA libraries for TCR beta contained unique molecular identifiers. Each CDR3 protein gets one entry after TCRdb re-called the PCR reads with MiXCR. Of under 900,000 distinct CDR3 sequences listed, approximately 53% are singletons. Study-wide results and caveats: There were five or six TRBV segments more frequent in patients than controls, and TRBV5-6, TRBV5-1 and TRBV20-1 were among them.

Sequencing was performed on blood. These receptors all come from a girl between 10 and 17 years old with multiple sclerosis.

V is TRBV6-6 and J is TRBJ2-3; 15 bases align to TRBD2. This CDR3 has 15 amino acids. Looked up from germline, CDR1 is MNHNY and CDR2 is SVGAGI (reference sequence). Trimming removed 6 bases from V and 6 bases from J; junction bases left unmatched: 4. The CDR3 loop reads CASRSGTSGRDTQYF. The CDR3 DNA is TGTGCCAGCAGGTCCGGGACTAGCGGGAGGGATACGCAGTATTTT.

V gene TRBV3-1 combines with J gene TRBJ2-5; a possible D gene is TRBD2 (5 bases). The V and J ends lost 1 base and 4 bases respectively, with 13 bases between them. In germline, CDR1 is LGHDT, CDR2 YNNKEL (reference sequence). This CDR3 comprises 15 residues. The CDR3, as DNA: TGTGCCAGCAGCCAAGGGTTCGGGGTCCGAGAGACCCAGTACTTC. This codes for CASSQGFGVRETQYF.

This chain uses TRBV29-1 with TRBJ1-1; 7 bases align to TRBD1. The CDR3 runs to 14 residues. Germline V CDR1 and CDR2: SQVTM, ANQGSEA. Losses at the gene ends were 4 bases for V and 7 bases for J; bases not matched to a gene: 12. CDR3: CSVGWAGGNLEAFF. The CDR3 bases are TGCAGCGTTGGCTGGGCAGGGGGTAACCTTGAAGCTTTCTTT. The full variable domain, in which reference TRBV29-1 and TRBJ1-1 provide the parts outside the CDR3, is SAVISQKPSRDICQRGTSLTIQCQVDSQVTMMFWYRQQPGQSLTLIATANQGSEATYESGFVIDKFPISRPNLTFSTLTVSNMSPEDSSIYLCSVGWAGGNLEAFFGQGTRLTVV.

This clonotype was recorded a few times. The V gene is TRBV10-3, the J gene TRBJ2-3, with TRBD2 as a possible D gene (6 bases). V lost 3 bases, J lost 2 bases, and 24 bases lay in between. The V gene's germline CDR1 is ENHRY and CDR2 SYGVKD. CDR3 size: 19 residues. Written as DNA, the CDR3 is TGTGCCATCAGTGAAAAGGCTCGAGCGGGTATGGCACACACAGATACGCAGTATTTT. Translation gives CAISEKARAGMAHTDTQYF.

V usage is TRBV9 and J usage is TRBJ1-1, with unresolved D. The CDR3 has 15 residues. The germline V and J ends were trimmed by 0 bases and 1 base, with 10 bases remaining between them. From germline, CDR1 is SGDLS and CDR2 YYNGEE. This CDR3 reads CASSVGSQSNTEAFF. The CDR3 DNA sequence: TGTGCCAGCAGCGTAGGGAGCCAGTCGAACACTGAAGCTTTCTTT.

In its sample, this clonotype was seen a few times. The chain carries TRBV6-2 or TRBV6-3 and TRBJ2-1; TRBD2 agrees at 7 bases. Trimming removed 0 bases from V and 7 bases from J; junction bases left unmatched: 9. CDR1 and CDR2 (germline): MNHEY, SVGEGT. The CDR3 runs 16 residues. The CDR3 DNA reads as TGTGCCAGCAGTTACTCGCCCAGCGGGGACTGGAATGAGCAGTTCTTC. This encodes CASSYSPSGDWNEQFF.